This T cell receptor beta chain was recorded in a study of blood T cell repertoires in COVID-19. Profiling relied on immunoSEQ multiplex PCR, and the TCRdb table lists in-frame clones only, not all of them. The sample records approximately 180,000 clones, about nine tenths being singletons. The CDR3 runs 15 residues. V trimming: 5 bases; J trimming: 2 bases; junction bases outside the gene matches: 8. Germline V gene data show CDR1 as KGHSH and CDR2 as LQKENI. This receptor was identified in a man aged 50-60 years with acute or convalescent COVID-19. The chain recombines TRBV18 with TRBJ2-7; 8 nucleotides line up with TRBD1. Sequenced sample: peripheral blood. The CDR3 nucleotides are TGTGCCAGCTCAGTAGGGACAGGTGAGACCTACGAGCAGTACTTC. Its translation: CASSVGTGETYEQYF.